Following are 17 T cell receptor beta chains from one sample sequenced in a study of CD8+ T cells in alopecia areata. Extraction and reverse transcription of RNA yielded cDNA as the sequencing template. Sequencing was performed with immunoSEQ multiplex PCR; in TCRdb, only in-frame clones are kept and a portion is missing. This sample has about 250,000 clones, with 60% found just once. The treatment: oral pan-JAK inhibitor, 5-10 mg twice daily. Sequenced here: CD4+ T cells sorted from blood, sampled at week 52, from a patient treated with tofacitinib. The receptors here all came from a human donor with alopecia areata.

The chain combines TRBV30 with TRBJ2-4; 9 bases fit TRBD1. CDR3 length: 13 amino acids. The ends lost 6 bases at V and 6 bases at J; junction bases unmatched: 6. Germline V lookup: CDR1 GTSNPN, CDR2 SVGIG (reference sequence). The CDR3 DNA sequence: TGTGCCTGTTCGGCGGGACAGGGAAACATTCAGTACTTC. Translated, it gives CACSAGQGNIQYF.

The V call is TRBV30, the J call TRBJ1-5; D is possibly TRBD1 (6 bases). CDR3 size: 14 residues. The germline gives CDR1 GTSNPN, CDR2 SVGIG (reference sequence). Trimming cost V 4 bases and J 7 bases, with 17 bases left between them. The CDR3 loop reads CAWNQQGGDQPQHF. CDR3 coding DNA: TGTGCCTGGAACCAACAGGGTGGGGACCAGCCCCAGCATTTT.

This chain uses TRBV5-1 with TRBJ2-7; D is possibly TRBD1 (6 bases). This CDR3 has 12 amino acids. Germline values: CDR1 SGHRS, CDR2 YFSETQ. Trimming shortened V by 4 bases and J by 5 bases, and 10 bases separated the two germline ends. CDR3 protein: CASSVQGNEQYF. The CDR3 coding sequence is TGCGCCAGCAGCGTACAGGGTAACGAGCAGTACTTC.

The V and J genes are TRBV9 and TRBJ2-7; the D call may be TRBD1 or TRBD2 (5 bases each). Germline lookup yields CDR1 SGDLS and CDR2 YYNGEE. V lost 4 bases, J lost 2 bases, and 16 bases lay in between. The CDR3 covers 15 residues. The CDR3 DNA reads as TGTGCCAGCAGCCCCGACCCCGGGACGCCCTACGAGCAGTACTTC. As protein: CASSPDPGTPYEQYF.

The rearrangement joins TRBV18 to TRBJ1-2; D unresolved. Trimming pared 3 bases from V and 5 bases from J, leaving 16 bases between. The CDR3 has 15 amino acids. The germline gives CDR1 KGHSH, CDR2 LQKENI. The CDR3 spells CASSPRTDGPYGYTF. CDR3 nucleotides: TGTGCCAGCTCACCCAGAACAGACGGGCCTTATGGCTACACCTTC.

The chain joins TRBV29-1 to TRBJ1-4; D unclear. Looked up from germline, CDR1 is SQVTM and CDR2 is ANQGSEA. Trimming took off 4 bases at V and 3 bases at J, with 15 bases between the two ends. CDR3 length: 15 amino acids. CDR3 nucleotides: TGCAGCGTTGGGGCCGGGGATCAGGCTAATGAAAAACTGTTTTTT. Translating it yields CSVGAGDQANEKLFF.

CDR3 sequence reads: CASSLGLAGGSYNEQFF. In DNA, the CDR3 is TGTGCCAGCAGCTTAGGACTAGCGGGGGGATCTTACAATGAGCAGTTCTTC. The rearrangement links TRBV7-2 to TRBJ2-1, with TRBD2 identical over 13 bases. This CDR3 contains 17 residues. Germline V CDR1 and CDR2: SGHTA, FQGNSA. V shed 1 base and J 4 bases; nucleotides not matched to a gene: 4.

The table lists this clone with a count of one. The CDR3 here is CATSRAGGNQPQHF. In nucleotides, the CDR3 is TGTGCCACCAGCAGAGCTGGGGGCAATCAGCCCCAGCATTTT. This chain uses TRBV15 with TRBJ1-5; D uncertain. Germline lookup yields CDR1 LNHNV and CDR2 YYDKDF (reference sequence). V lost 1 base, J lost 2 bases, and 6 bases lay in between. CDR3 length: 14 residues.

As concerns this clone: Additional DNA sequences in this sample encode the identical CDR3. The chain links TRBV7-9 to TRBJ2-3, with D uncertain. The CDR3 totals 13 residues. The germline CDR1 and CDR2 sequences are SEHNR and FQNEAQ (reference sequence). Trimming took off 1 base at V and 3 bases at J, with 5 bases between the two ends. CDR3 sequence reads: CASSLDGTDTQYF. The CDR3 bases are TGTGCCAGCAGCTTAGACGGTACAGATACGCAGTATTTT. Based on the CDR3 plus reference TRBV7-9 and TRBJ2-3, the full variable domain is DTGVSQNPRHKITKRGQNVTFRCDPISEHNRLYWYRQTLGQGPEFLTYFQNEAQLEKSRLLSDRFSAERPKGSFSTLEIQRTEQGDSAMYLCASSLDGTDTQYFGPGTRLTVL.

The CDR3 sequence is CASTRFLSYNSPLHF. CDR3 bases: TGTGCCAGCACCAGATTCCTCTCCTATAATTCACCCCTCCACTTT. The rearrangement joins TRBV6-5 to TRBJ1-6, with no clear D. Germline values: CDR1 MNHEY, CDR2 SVGAGI. The CDR3 is made up of 15 amino acids. V gave up 7 bases and J gave up 0 bases, with 10 bases separating them.

This clone appeared a few times. The chain has TRBV15 and TRBJ2-3, with 8 bases aligning to TRBD2. The germline gives CDR1 LNHNV, CDR2 YYDKDF (reference sequence). V shed 1 base and J 13 bases; nucleotides not matched to a gene: 4. The CDR3 runs 12 residues. DNA of the CDR3: TGTGCCACCAGCAGAGGACGGCGGGGGGAGTATTTT. As protein: CATSRGRRGEYF.

This rearrangement joins TRBV30 to TRBJ2-5; TRBD2 matches 7 bases. V gave up 3 bases and J gave up 7 bases; unmatched junction bases: 2. CDR3 size: 11 residues. Germline lookup yields CDR1 GTSNPN and CDR2 SVGIG (reference sequence). The CDR3 DNA reads as TGTGCCTGGAGCCCGGGGGGGACCCAGTACTTC. This gives the protein CAWSPGGTQYF.

This clone was seen just once. This chain joins TRBV30 and TRBJ1-6; 10 bases line up with TRBD1. This CDR3 has 19 residues. V shed 5 bases, J shed 0 bases, and the junction held 13 bases outside the gene matches. Per the germline V gene, CDR1 is GTSNPN and CDR2 is SVGIG (reference sequence). CDR3 amino acids: CAWGAGTGVRVSYNSPLHF. CDR3 sequence (DNA): TGTGCCTGGGGCGCCGGGACAGGGGTTCGAGTCTCCTATAATTCACCCCTCCACTTT.

V usage is TRBV7-3 and J usage is TRBJ1-1; no clear D gene. The CDR3 runs to 13 residues. Germline V gene lookup returns CDR1 SGHTA and CDR2 FQGTGA. V shed 5 bases and J shed 4 bases, with 11 bases lying between them. DNA of the CDR3: TGTGCCAGCAGCCTCTCGGTGATCACTGAAGCTTTCTTT. It codes for CASSLSVITEAFF.

The genes are TRBV5-1 and TRBJ2-1; D is possibly TRBD2 (5 bases). Germline assignment: CDR1 SGHRS and CDR2 YFSETQ. V lost 2 bases to trimming and J lost 9 bases, with 18 bases between them. The CDR3 runs 15 residues. The DNA of the CDR3 is TGCGCCAGCAGCTTCGGCGGGCTCCAAGGTGGTGAGCAGTTCTTC. This gives the protein CASSFGGLQGGEQFF.

V gene TRBV10-3 combines with J gene TRBJ2-3; D perhaps matches TRBD2 (5 bases). The CDR3 is 16 residues long. With 5 bases removed from V and 2 bases from J, the gap between germline ends came to 17 bases. The germline V gene encodes CDR1 ENHRY and CDR2 SYGVKD. The CDR3 DNA reads TGTGCCATCAGTCCACGAGACGGGGTAACCACAGATACGCAGTATTTT. Translated: CAISPRDGVTTDTQYF.

The chain has TRBV20-1 and TRBJ2-3; D remains ambiguous. Trimming removed 0 bases at V and 7 bases at J, with 5 bases between. The germline CDR1 and CDR2 sequences are DFQATT and SNEGSKA (reference sequence). The CDR3 consists of 11 residues. CDR3 bases: TGCAGTGCTAGAGAGGCACATACGCAGTATTTT. This codes for CSAREAHTQYF.